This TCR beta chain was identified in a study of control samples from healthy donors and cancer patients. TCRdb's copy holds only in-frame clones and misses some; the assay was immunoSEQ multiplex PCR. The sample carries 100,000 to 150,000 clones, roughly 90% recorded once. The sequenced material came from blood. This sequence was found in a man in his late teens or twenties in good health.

The CDR3 sequence is CSVLQENYNEQFF. The DNA for the CDR3 is TGCAGCGTTCTCCAGGAGAACTACAATGAGCAGTTCTTC. V and J are TRBV29-1 and TRBJ2-1; D is undetermined. The CDR3 length is 13 residues. V shed 5 bases and J shed 3 bases, with 11 bases lying between them. Germline V gene lookup returns CDR1 SQVTM and CDR2 ANQGSEA.